These T cell receptor beta chains were read from a single sample in a study of vaccination and CD4 T cells after COVID-19. These receptors have no known antigen. MiXCR was run by TCRdb on the PCR reads, yielding one entry per CDR3 protein. The sample contains more than 12,000 distinct CDR3 sequences, 73% of which appear only once. The source material was CD4+ T cells from blood, cultured in vitro. The origin of the receptors is a human donor who had recovered from COVID-19. The CDR3 runs from the conserved cysteine through the conserved F or W. The order of the fields is clone size, CDR3 length, D gene, V gene, J gene, CDR3 protein, CDR3 DNA. The D gene is left open where the match is weak. The listing skips clone size in some rows; elsewhere it reads once, few, many or a size class.

>large|16|TRBD1|TRBV27|TRBJ2-2
CASSTRQGADTGELFF
TGTGCCAGCAGTACTAGACAGGGGGCGGACACCGGGGAGCTGTTTTTT
>.|17|.|TRBV11-3|TRBJ1-2
CASSPSVAARHRYGYTF
TGTGCCAGCAGCCCTAGCGTTGCGGCGCGTCACCGCTATGGCTACACCTTC
>once|15|TRBD1|TRBV6-5|TRBJ1-3
CASSYDRGSGNTIYF
TGTGCCAGCAGTTACGACAGGGGCAGTGGAAACACCATATATTTT
>.|15|.|TRBV28|TRBJ1-4
CASSLLGTEQEKLFF
TGTGCCAGCAGTTTACTCGGGACTGAGCAGGAAAAACTGTTTTTT
>.|11|.|TRBV10-3|TRBJ1-2
CAIGQNGGYTF
TGTGCCATCGGACAGAATGGTGGCTACACCTTC
>.|15|.|TRBV7-6|TRBJ2-1
CASSLGASGGGEQFF
TGTGCCAGCAGCTTAGGGGCTAGCGGAGGGGGTGAGCAGTTCTTC
>.|14|.|TRBV11-2|TRBJ2-1
CASSPRDPFNEQFF
TGTGCCAGCAGCCCCCGGGACCCCTTCAATGAGCAGTTCTTC
>.|16|TRBD2|TRBV7-3|TRBJ2-3
CASSFRGDSPTDTQYF
TGTGCCAGCAGCTTCCGGGGGGACTCTCCCACAGATACGCAGTATTTT
>.|17|.|TRBV27|TRBJ1-1
CASSLYPRWPLNTEAFF
TGTGCCAGCAGTTTATATCCCCGGTGGCCTCTGAACACTGAAGCTTTCTTT
>.|14|TRBD1|TRBV6-2/TRBV6-3|TRBJ1-2
CASSYRQGASGYTF
TGTGCCAGCAGTTATCGCCAGGGGGCTTCTGGCTACACCTTC
>.|14|TRBD2|TRBV15|TRBJ2-1
CATRREGGSNEQFF
TGTGCCACCCGGCGGGAGGGGGGATCTAATGAGCAGTTCTTC
>.|13|.|TRBV2|TRBJ1-6
CASERGRNSPLHF
TGTGCCAGCGAGAGGGGCAGAAACTCACCCCTCCACTTT
>.|14|.|TRBV20-1|TRBJ2-7
CSARDRQGTREQYF
TGCAGTGCTAGAGATCGCCAGGGGACGCGCGAGCAGTACTTC
>once|12|.|TRBV7-9|TRBJ2-7
CASSLARYEQYF
TGTGCCAGCAGCTTAGCGCGGTACGAGCAGTACTTC
>.|16|TRBD2|TRBV11-2|TRBJ2-2
CASSFAVWGGAGELFF
TGTGCCAGCAGCTTTGCTGTATGGGGGGGAGCCGGGGAGCTGTTTTTT
>few|14|.|TRBV2|TRBJ1-5
CASSTGRGIQPQHF
TGTGCCAGCAGTACGGGACGGGGAATTCAGCCCCAGCATTTT
>.|14|.|TRBV19|TRBJ2-1
CASSPGTRSNEQFF
TGTGCCAGTAGTCCAGGGACACGTTCCAATGAGCAGTTCTTC
>.|12|.|TRBV29-1|TRBJ2-7
CSVQQNSYEQYF
TGCAGCGTTCAACAGAACTCCTACGAGCAGTACTTC
>.|14|.|TRBV7-2|TRBJ1-2
CASSQTGGGYGYTF
TGTGCCAGCAGCCAGACGGGGGGCGGCTATGGCTACACCTTC
>.|16|.|TRBV28|TRBJ1-2
CASSPGGNQANYGYTF
TGTGCCAGCAGCCCCGGGGGGAATCAAGCTAACTATGGCTACACCTTC
>.|14|.|TRBV29-1|TRBJ1-5
CSVIFRGSNQPQHF
TGCAGCGTCATCTTCCGGGGGAGCAATCAGCCCCAGCATTTT
>.|14|.|TRBV19|TRBJ2-4
CASIPDRTKNIQYF
TGTGCCAGTATCCCGGACAGAACCAAAAACATTCAGTACTTC
>.|16|.|TRBV6-2/TRBV6-3|TRBJ1-5
CASSSVGWGADQPQHF
TGTGCCAGCAGTTCGGTAGGGTGGGGGGCTGACCAGCCCCAGCATTTT
>few|14|.|TRBV7-2|TRBJ2-3
CASSSGGRPNTQYF
TGTGCCAGCAGCTCCGGAGGGAGGCCGAATACGCAGTATTTT
>.|15|.|TRBV27|TRBJ2-6
CASGPRVSGANVLTF
TGTGCCAGCGGGCCCCGGGTCTCAGGGGCCAACGTCCTGACTTTC
>.|14|.|TRBV6-5|TRBJ1-6
CASSYARYNSPLHF
TGTGCCAGCAGTTACGCGCGTTATAATTCACCCCTCCACTTT
>few|13|.|TRBV15|TRBJ2-3
CATSSSRADTQYF
TGTGCCACCAGCAGTTCCCGGGCAGATACGCAGTATTTT
>.|15|.|TRBV6-1|TRBJ2-7
CASLVWANGTYEQYF
TGTGCCAGCTTGGTATGGGCGAATGGTACGTACGAGCAGTACTTC
>.|15|TRBD2|TRBV4-3|TRBJ2-2
CASRRTSATTGELFF
TGCGCCAGCAGACGGACTAGCGCCACCACCGGGGAGCTGTTTTTT
>.|16|.|TRBV7-2|TRBJ1-5
CASSLAPAGTNQPQHF
TGTGCCAGCAGCTTAGCGCCGGCAGGGACTAATCAGCCCCAGCATTTT
>.|15|.|TRBV7-2|TRBJ2-3
CASSLVTASTDTQYF
TGTGCCAGCAGCCTCGTGACTGCTAGCACAGATACGCAGTATTTT
>.|14|.|TRBV16|TRBJ1-2
CASSRESGTLGYTF
TGTGCCAGCAGCCGTGAATCCGGGACGCTAGGCTACACCTTC
>.|13|.|TRBV7-2|TRBJ2-7
CASSFPGIYEQYF
TGTGCCAGCAGCTTCCCGGGGATCTACGAGCAGTACTTC
>.|13|.|TRBV6-1|TRBJ1-2
CASSLMDSYGYTF
TGTGCCAGCAGCCTCATGGACTCCTATGGCTACACCTTC
>.|18|TRBD2|TRBV7-3|TRBJ2-3
CASSRGPSGPGGTDTQYF
TGTGCCAGCAGCCGTGGCCCTAGCGGCCCGGGGGGCACAGATACGCAGTATTTT
>.|18|.|TRBV6-2/TRBV6-3|TRBJ1-5
CASSVPGKNLQSNQPQHF
TGTGCCAGCAGTGTTCCGGGGAAAAACCTTCAAAGCAATCAGCCCCAGCATTTT
>.|16|.|TRBV20-1|TRBJ2-2
CSARDLHAGDTGELFF
TGCAGTGCTAGAGATCTTCACGCAGGGGACACCGGGGAGCTGTTTTTT
>.|15|.|TRBV28|TRBJ1-5
CASSRSRGGNQPQHF
TGTGCCAGCAGTCGATCTCGGGGCGGCAATCAGCCCCAGCATTTT
>.|14|.|TRBV7-9|TRBJ2-3
CASSLARRPDTQYF
TGTGCCAGCAGCTTAGCTAGGAGACCGGATACGCAGTATTTT
>.|17|.|TRBV2|TRBJ2-5
CASSESLFGGYTETQYF
TGTGCCAGCAGCGAATCCCTCTTTGGGGGCTATACGGAGACCCAGTACTTC
>.|14|TRBD1|TRBV6-2/TRBV6-3|TRBJ1-5
CASSKGQGFQPQHF
TGTGCCAGCAGCAAGGGACAGGGGTTTCAGCCCCAGCATTTT
>medium-sized|15|TRBD1|TRBV10-3|TRBJ1-1
CATMTGPVRDTEAFF
TGTGCCACGATGACAGGGCCGGTAAGGGACACTGAAGCTTTCTTT
>.|13|.|TRBV19|TRBJ1-1
CASSSRGGTEAFF
TGTGCCAGTAGTTCAAGGGGGGGGACTGAAGCTTTCTTT
>.|16|TRBD1|TRBV5-1|TRBJ2-5
CASSPNAGQGEETQYF
TGCGCCAGCAGCCCAAATGCGGGACAGGGGGAAGAGACCCAGTACTTC
>.|16|TRBD2|TRBV27|TRBJ2-7
CASRMTGTSGPYEQYF
TGTGCCAGCAGGATGACAGGGACTAGCGGACCCTACGAGCAGTACTTC
>.|15|TRBD2|TRBV7-6|TRBJ2-1
CASSATASGSHEQFF
TGTGCCAGCAGCGCCACCGCTAGCGGGAGTCATGAGCAGTTCTTC